A single sample gave rise to the 13 T cell receptor beta chains below, sequenced in a study of blood T cells in healthy people across ages. Next came a second PCR, run for about 6 to 11 cycles, which used a sample-barcoded 5' primer along with a J-beta primer mix. MiXCR was run by TCRdb on the 5' RACE reads, yielding one entry per CDR3 protein. The sample lists around 280,000 distinct CDR3 sequences, around 27% occurring once. The sequenced sample was blood. The receptors come from a woman in her seventies in good health.

This clonotype was observed a few times. The rearrangement uses TRBV28 and TRBJ2-5, with D perhaps TRBD1 or TRBD2 (5 bases each). This CDR3 comprises 14 residues. Trimming cost V 6 bases and J 2 bases, with 13 bases left between them. CDR1 MDHEN and CDR2 SYDVKM come from the germline V gene. Written as DNA, the CDR3 is TGTGCCAGCAGAGGGGCGAGGAGGCAAGAGACCCAGTACTTC. Amino acids: CASRGARRQETQYF.

Only a few counts were recorded for this clonotype. The V gene is TRBV27, the J gene TRBJ1-2, with a possible D match to TRBD1 (5 bases). This CDR3 has 13 amino acids. The V end lost 6 bases, the J end lost 4 bases, and 12 bases lay between the germline ends. Germline CDR1 and CDR2: MNHEY and SMNVEV (reference sequence). In DNA, the CDR3 is TGTGCCAGCAGCAGACCGGGGGTCTATGGCTACACCTTC. Translated, it gives CASSRPGVYGYTF.

As regards this clonotype: The junction departs from the called germline gene at one end, perhaps through a read error. The rearrangement joins TRBV12-3 or TRBV12-4 to TRBJ2-3; D call uncertain. The CDR3 extends over 12 amino acids. The CDR3 spells CASSFGTDAQYF. The CDR3 region has the DNA TGTGCCAGCAGTTTCGGCACAGATGCGCAGTATTTT.

The chain recombines TRBV12-3 or TRBV12-4 with TRBJ2-5; D not certain. The tail of the sequence fits TRBJ2-1 better, so the J call may be wrong. The CDR3 extends over 13 amino acids. The CDR3: CASTPSWNNEQFF. The CDR3 DNA is TGTGCCAGCACACCTTCGTGGAACAATGAGCAGTTCTTC.

There are a few counts of this clonotype. This chain connects TRBV21-1 to TRBJ2-3; the D call TRBD1 from the table was never checked on the DNA. TRBV21-1 is termed a pseudogene. This CDR3 has 14 residues. CDR3 in DNA: TGTGCCAGGCCCCCACGGGAAGGAACCGATACGCAGTATTTT. Protein product: CARPPREGTDTQYF.

This clonotype showed up just a few times. An end of the junction does not agree with germline; a read error may underlie this. The chain combines TRBV20-1 with TRBJ1-3, with TRBD1 identical over 11 bases. From germline, CDR1 is DFQATT and CDR2 SNEGSKA (reference sequence). The CDR3 is 17 amino acids. The CDR3 spells CSALRTGGLNPGTTIYF. The CDR3 nucleotides read TGCAGTGCTTTAAGGACAGGGGGCTTGAATCCTGGAACCACCATATATTTT.

In its sample, this clonotype was seen a few times. The rearrangement uses TRBV3-1 and TRBJ2-7, with D tentatively TRBD1 (5 bases). Trimming took off 4 bases at V and 6 bases at J, with 16 bases between the two ends. The germline V gene has CDR1 LGHDT and CDR2 YNNKEL (reference sequence). The CDR3 consists of 14 residues. DNA for the CDR3: TGTGCCAGCAGCCCGAGGACAATTCCCACCGAGCAGTACTTC. This gives the protein CASSPRTIPTEQYF.

The rearrangement uses TRBV6-6 and TRBJ1-4; D unresolved. The V and J ends lost 6 bases and 5 bases respectively, with 4 bases between them. CDR1 is MNHNY and CDR2 is SVGAGI in the germline V gene (reference sequence). CDR3 length: 11 residues. CDR3 amino acids: CASSQNEKLFF. The DNA for the CDR3 is TGTGCCAGCAGCCAGAATGAAAAACTGTTTTTT.

The chain has TRBV29-1 and TRBJ2-5; possibly TRBD1 or TRBD2 for D (5 bases each). CDR1 and CDR2 from the germline V gene are SQVTM and ANQGSEA. This CDR3 is 14 amino acids long. V lost 1 base and J lost 1, with 10 bases in between. The DNA for the CDR3 is TGCAGCGTTGAAGTGGGACGTCTCCAAGAGACCCAGTACTTC. Residues: CSVEVGRLQETQYF.

The V call is TRBV3-1, the J call TRBJ2-1; TRBD2 agrees at 10 bases. CDR1 LGHDT and CDR2 YNNKEL come from the germline V gene (reference sequence). The ends lost 1 base at V and 4 bases at J; junction bases unmatched: 7. The CDR3 spans 17 residues. The CDR3 coding sequence is TGTGCCAGCAGCCAAGGGCAGCGGGAGGGCCGTTACAATGAGCAGTTCTTC. It specifies CASSQGQREGRYNEQFF.

The chain combines TRBV11-2 with TRBJ2-3; D uncertain. Per the germline V gene, CDR1 is SGHAT and CDR2 is FQNNGV. Deletions cut 5 bases from V and 5 bases from J, with 8 bases between. The CDR3 runs 12 residues. The CDR3 DNA sequence: TGTGCCAGCAGCCACGACGGAGATACGCAGTATTTT. Encoded protein: CASSHDGDTQYF.

This clonotype was found a few times. The chain combines TRBV7-3 with TRBJ2-4, with D possibly TRBD2 on 6 matching bases. Germline CDR1 reads SGHTA; CDR2 reads FQGTGA. V was pared by 1 base and J by 4 bases, with 11 bases between. The CDR3 runs 15 residues. The CDR3 here is CASSLRAGTKNIQYF. The DNA for the CDR3 is TGTGCCAGCAGCTTAAGGGCGGGAACAAAAAACATTCAGTACTTC.

This clonotype was counted a few times. The chain couples TRBV7-2 to TRBJ1-1; 8 bases align to TRBD1. Germline trimming cut 5 bases from V and 4 bases from J; bases unmatched to any gene: 9. Germline CDR1 SGHTA, CDR2 FQGNSA. CDR3 size: 15 residues. CDR3 sequence: CASSTRQGSGTEAFF. Written as DNA, the CDR3 is TGTGCCAGCAGCACCCGACAGGGGTCCGGCACTGAAGCTTTCTTT.